The text below deals with one T cell receptor beta chain. In the source study's methods: Estimation of nucleated cell counts was performed using reference gene primer amplification. Some clones are missing from TCRdb's copy, which holds only in-frame ones; the method was immunoSEQ multiplex PCR. Clone size and V and J calls were adopted from that table, with D and trimming inferred from the DNA. In the table there are tens of thousands of clones, 86% of which are singletons. These data are taken from a study of blood T cell repertoires in COVID-19. Overall study context: Whether acute or convalescent, the COVID-19 samples came from the United States, Italy and Spain. From T cells, B-cell-depleted T cells, or PBMCs came the material, which was cDNA or gDNA.

The CDR3 has 14 amino acids. CDR1 is MDHEN and CDR2 is SYDVKM in the germline V gene. Trimming at V came to 6 bases and at J to 3 bases, leaving 7 bases not matched to a gene. The TCR comes from a man in his fifties or sixties with active COVID-19. This sequence joins TRBV28 and TRBJ2-7; 8 bases agree with TRBD1. Sequences were obtained from peripheral blood. CDR3 sequence: CASSRRDRNYEQYF. For the CDR3, the DNA is TGTGCCAGCAGCCGGCGGGACAGGAACTACGAGCAGTACTTC.